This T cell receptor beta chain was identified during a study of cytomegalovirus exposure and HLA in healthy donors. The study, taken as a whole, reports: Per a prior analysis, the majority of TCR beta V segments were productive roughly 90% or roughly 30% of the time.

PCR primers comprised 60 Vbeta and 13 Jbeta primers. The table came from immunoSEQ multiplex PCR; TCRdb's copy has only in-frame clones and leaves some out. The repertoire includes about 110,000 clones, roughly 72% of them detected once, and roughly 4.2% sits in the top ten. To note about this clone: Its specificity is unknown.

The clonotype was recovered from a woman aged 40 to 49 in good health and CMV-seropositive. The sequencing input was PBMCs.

The CDR3 region is CASSYSWQSNQPQHF. CDR3 bases: TGTGCCAGCAGTTACTCGTGGCAGAGCAATCAGCCCCAGCATTTT. This chain uses TRBV6-5 with TRBJ1-5; no reliable D call. Trimming removed 0 bases from V and 1 base from J, with 7 bases in between. This CDR3 contains 15 residues. CDR1 is MNHEY and CDR2 is SVGAGI in the germline V gene.